The 21 T cell receptor beta chains given below trace back to one sample, sequenced in a study of cytomegalovirus exposure and HLA in healthy donors. Vbeta (60) and Jbeta (13) primers were used in the PCR. Sequenced by immunoSEQ multiplex PCR; TCRdb stores in-frame clones only, minus some. The sample contains under 150,000 clones, around 82% of which appear only once. The specimen sequenced was PBMCs. The receptors here all came from a man aged 50 or older in good health and CMV-seronegative.

This chain joins TRBV29-1 and TRBJ2-5; D might be TRBD2 (5 bases). The J call may be wrong; the DNA end is better matched by TRBJ2-7. CDR1 is SQVTM and CDR2 is ANQGSEA in the germline V gene. The CDR3 runs to 12 residues. The CDR3 loop reads CSVDAGSYEQYF. CDR3 nucleotide sequence: TGCAGCGTTGATGCGGGCTCCTACGAGCAGTACTTC.

The chain is built from TRBV11-2 and TRBJ2-5; 14 positions match TRBD2. V gave up 1 base and J gave up 5 bases; unmatched junction bases: 6. In germline, CDR1 is SGHAT, CDR2 FQNNGV. The CDR3 is 17 residues long. DNA of the CDR3: TGTGCCAGCAGCTTAGCGACTAGCGGGAGGGCCAGGGAGACCCAGTACTTC. It translates to CASSLATSGRARETQYF.

The chain recombines TRBV6-5 with TRBJ1-2; 7 bases line up with TRBD1. The CDR3 runs 13 residues. CDR1 and CDR2 (germline): MNHEY, SVGAGI. After removal of 6 bases from V and 8 bases from J, the junction contained 9 bases not matched to a gene. The CDR3 coding sequence is TGTGCCAGCAGGGGGACAGCCTCTGTGGGCTACACCTTC. Its protein product is CASRGTASVGYTF.

The chain is built from TRBV28 and TRBJ1-1; D possibly corresponds to TRBD1 (6 bases). The CDR3 contains 13 residues. The V gene's germline CDR1 is MDHEN and CDR2 SYDVKM. Trimming cost V 7 bases and J 5 bases, with 14 bases left between them. The CDR3 protein is CASTQQGRTEAFF. CDR3 DNA sequence: TGTGCCAGCACCCAACAGGGACGGACTGAAGCTTTCTTT.

V usage is TRBV4-3 and J usage is TRBJ2-1; D is possibly TRBD2 (6 bases). The CDR3 is 15 amino acids. Germline V gene sequence: CDR1 LGHNA, CDR2 YSLEER. V was shortened by 1 base and J by 4 bases, with 11 bases between the two germline ends. The CDR3 spells CASSQGASVYNEQFF. The DNA for the CDR3 is TGCGCCAGCAGCCAAGGGGCTAGCGTTTACAATGAGCAGTTCTTC.

The chain combines TRBV2 with TRBJ2-2, with D possibly matching TRBD1 (6 bases). Trimming removed 1 base at V and 6 bases at J, with 9 bases between. Germline CDR1 is SNHLY and CDR2 is FYNNEI. The CDR3 totals 14 residues. The CDR3 DNA is TGTGCCAGCAGTGAAGTAGGGGGTCCCGGGGAGCTGTTTTTT. Protein sequence: CASSEVGGPGELFF.

The V and J genes are TRBV13 and TRBJ2-3, with TRBD2 matching 14 bases. Germline assignment: CDR1 PRHDT and CDR2 FYEKMQ (reference sequence). The V gene end was trimmed by 4 bases and the J gene end by 2 bases; junction bases not matched to a gene: 11. CDR3 length equals 19 residues. CDR3 loop: CASSSGLAGGGDLTDTQYF. The CDR3 nucleotides read TGTGCCAGCAGCTCAGGACTAGCGGGAGGTGGTGACCTCACAGATACGCAGTATTTT.

The chain recombines TRBV9 with TRBJ2-7; D might be TRBD2 (5 bases). The germline V gene encodes CDR1 SGDLS and CDR2 YYNGEE. The CDR3 sequence is 16 residues long. The V and J ends lost 4 bases and 1 base respectively, with 18 bases between them. The chain's CDR3 is CASSPKASPLSYEQYF. The CDR3 nucleotides are TGTGCCAGCAGCCCTAAGGCTAGCCCTTTATCCTACGAGCAGTACTTC.

The rearrangement joins TRBV30 to TRBJ2-7; D gene unclear. Trimming stripped 2 bases from V and 7 bases from J, with 15 bases between. CDR1 is GTSNPN, CDR2 SVGIG, per germline (reference sequence). This CDR3 comprises 13 residues. The CDR3: CAWSRECWWEQYF. Here the CDR3 DNA reads TGTGCCTGGAGTCGCGAGTGCTGGTGGGAGCAGTACTTC. The variable domain in full, with the rest retrieved from reference TRBV30 and TRBJ2-7, is SQTIHQWPATLVQPVGSPLSLECTVEGTSNPNLYWYRQAAGRGLQLLFYSVGIGQISSEVPQNLSASRPQDRQFILSSKKLLLSDSGFYLCAWSRECWWEQYFGPGTRLTVT.

V gene TRBV7-2 combines with J gene TRBJ2-5; 13 bases align to TRBD2. The CDR3 covers 16 residues. Germline CDR1 SGHTA, CDR2 FQGNSA. J lost 4 bases, V lost 5 bases, and 7 bases had no gene match. CDR3 DNA sequence: TGTGCCAGCAGCCGATCGAGGACTAGCGGGAGAGAGACCCAGTACTTC. It codes for CASSRSRTSGRETQYF.

V usage is TRBV30 and J usage is TRBJ2-1, with D possibly matching TRBD2 (5 bases). The germline V gene has CDR1 GTSNPN and CDR2 SVGIG (reference sequence). This CDR3 is 14 amino acids long. V shed 3 bases and J shed 0 bases, with 9 bases lying between them. Written as DNA, the CDR3 is TGTGCCTGGAGCTGGGAGAGCTCCTACAATGAGCAGTTCTTC. This codes for CAWSWESSYNEQFF.

The chain recombines TRBV28 with TRBJ1-2, with unresolved D. CDR1 and CDR2 (germline): MDHEN, SYDVKM. CDR3 size: 12 residues. V was shortened by 6 bases and J by 8 bases, with 13 bases between the two germline ends. CDR3 DNA sequence: TGTGCCAGCAGCGGAGCCGGTAGAGGCTACACCTTC. Its translation: CASSGAGRGYTF.

The J gene is TRBJ1-4, the V gene TRBV2; a weak D match, TRBD1 (5 bases). This CDR3 has 14 amino acids. Germline V gives CDR1 SNHLY, CDR2 FYNNEI. V was clipped by 4 bases and J by 4 bases, with 10 bases between them. The CDR3 spells CASSGGLLNEKLFF. CDR3 in DNA: TGTGCCAGCAGTGGGGGCCTTCTTAATGAAAAACTGTTTTTT. The variable domain in full, completed from reference TRBV2 and TRBJ1-4, reads EPEVTQTPSHQVTQMGQEVILRCVPISNHLYFYWYRQILGQKVEFLVSFYNNEISEKSEIFDDQFSVERPDGSNFTLKIRSTKLEDSAMYFCASSGGLLNEKLFFGSGTQLSVL.

The J gene is TRBJ2-7, the V gene TRBV5-1, with 9 positions matching TRBD1. The ends lost 5 bases at V and 9 bases at J; junction bases unmatched: 18. The CDR3 has 16 residues. Germline CDR1 SGHRS, CDR2 YFSETQ. CDR3 bases: TGCGCCAGCAGTTCAAGGACAGGGGTGGCCCCTCTCGGGCAGTACTTC. Encoded protein: CASSSRTGVAPLGQYF.

V and J are TRBV5-1 and TRBJ2-5; no clear D. Germline V gene sequence: CDR1 SGHRS, CDR2 YFSETQ. V was shortened by 5 bases and J by 5 bases, with 13 bases between the two germline ends. This CDR3 has 13 amino acids. The CDR3 DNA reads as TGCGCCAGCAGTACTGAAGCCGGGGAGACCCAGTACTTC. Translation: CASSTEAGETQYF. Looking up the rest from reference TRBV5-1 and TRBJ2-5 gives the full variable domain: KAGVTQTPRYLIKTRGQQVTLSCSPISGHRSVSWYQQTPGQGLQFLFEYFSETQRNKGNFPGRFSGRQFSNSRSEMNVSTLELGDSALYLCASSTEAGETQYFGPGTRLLVL.

The chain couples TRBV5-1 to TRBJ2-7; 13 nucleotides match TRBD2. Looked up from germline, CDR1 is SGHRS and CDR2 is YFSETQ. This CDR3 comprises 15 residues. The ends lost 6 bases at V and 3 bases at J; junction bases unmatched: 6. The CDR3 DNA reads as TGCGCCAGCAACGGAGGACTAGCGGGAGTCTACGAGCAGTACTTC. Amino acid sequence: CASNGGLAGVYEQYF.

The chain links TRBV18 to TRBJ2-7, with a tentative D call TRBD1 (6 bases). Trimming left V 5 bases short and J 3 bases short, with 8 bases between. The CDR3 is made up of 12 amino acids. CDR1 is KGHSH, CDR2 LQKENI, per germline. The CDR3 loop reads CASSSRGYEQYF. CDR3 in DNA: TGTGCCAGCTCATCCAGGGGCTACGAGCAGTACTTC.

This sequence joins TRBV10-3 and TRBJ2-7; 7 bases align to TRBD1. Trimming took 8 bases from V and 3 from J; bases not matched to a gene: 4. The CDR3 runs to 12 residues. Germline CDR1 reads ENHRY; CDR2 reads SYGVKD. The CDR3 DNA reads TGTGCCATCCGGGACAGAGGCTACGAGCAGTACTTC. Protein sequence: CAIRDRGYEQYF.

The V gene is TRBV11-2, the J gene TRBJ2-3, with 7 bases matching TRBD1. The length of the CDR3 is 15 residues. The germline CDR1 and CDR2 sequences are SGHAT and FQNNGV. V was pared by 3 bases and J by 3 bases, with 6 bases of the junction left unmatched. For the CDR3, the DNA is TGTGCCAGCAGCTTTTACAGGGGTACTACAGATACGCAGTATTTT. Translated, it gives CASSFYRGTTDTQYF.

The chain uses TRBV19 and TRBJ2-1; 7 bases are a match to TRBD2. There are 14 residues in the CDR3. Trimming at V came to 7 bases and at J to 6 bases, leaving 9 bases not matched to a gene. In germline, CDR1 is LNHDA, CDR2 SQIVND (reference sequence). CDR3 amino acids: CASTLGGSGNEQFF. CDR3 nucleotide sequence: TGTGCCAGTACCCTCGGGGGGAGTGGCAATGAGCAGTTCTTC. The entire variable domain, with the rest obtained from reference TRBV19 and TRBJ2-1, is as follows: DGGITQSPKYLFRKEGQNVTLSCEQNLNHDAMYWYRQDPGQGLRLIYYSQIVNDFQKGDIAEGYSVSREKKESFPLTVTSAQKNPTAFYLCASTLGGSGNEQFFGPGTRLTVL.

The V gene is TRBV5-1, the J gene TRBJ1-1; 11 positions agree with TRBD1. The germline gives CDR1 SGHRS, CDR2 YFSETQ. The CDR3 contains 15 residues. Losses at the gene ends were 5 bases for V and 4 bases for J; bases not matched to a gene: 7. CDR3 coding DNA: TGCGCCAGCAGGTTGACAGGGACAGGGGGCACTGAAGCTTTCTTT. Translating it yields CASRLTGTGGTEAFF.